This is a list of T cell receptor beta chains from one sample in a study of T cell responses to AZD1222 COVID-19 vaccine. Sequenced by immunoSEQ multiplex PCR; TCRdb stores in-frame clones only, minus some. Of some 99,000 clones detected, less than 85% appear once; the ten largest clones hold over 12%. Specimen: peripheral blood, collected 28 days after the second AZD1222 dose. Receptors were obtained from an adult who received the AZD1222 COVID-19 vaccine. Each CDR3 is given with its conserved first and last residue. The D gene is left open where the match is weak. Not every row has a clone size; where given, it reads once, few, many or a size class.

>-|TRBJ2-7|13|TRBV5-1|-
TGCGCCAGCAGCCCCGGATTGGGGTACGAGCAGTACTTC
CASSPGLGYEQYF
>-|TRBJ1-6|16|TRBV5-5|few
TGTGCCAGCAGCTTGGATGGGGTCGAATATAATTCACCCCTCCACTTT
CASSLDGVEYNSPLHF
>-|TRBJ2-1|15|TRBV24-1|once
TGTGCCACCAGTGATCCAACCCCGCGGGACCATGAGCAGTTCTTC
CATSDPTPRDHEQFF
>TRBD2|TRBJ2-3|15|TRBV9|-
TGTGCCAGCAGCGGGCGGGAGGGCCTCACAGATACGCAGTATTTT
CASSGREGLTDTQYF
>-|TRBJ2-2|16|TRBV9|-
TGTGCCAGCAGCGCGGGGGGCAGGGCGAACACCGGGGAGCTGTTTTTT
CASSAGGRANTGELFF
>-|TRBJ1-2|12|TRBV27|-
TGTGCCAGCAGCTCCATAGGGTATGGCTACACCTTC
CASSSIGYGYTF
>TRBD1|TRBJ1-1|12|TRBV20-1|-
TGCAGTGCTAGTCGACAGGGCACTGAAGCTTTCTTT
CSASRQGTEAFF
>TRBD1|TRBJ2-3|14|TRBV10-3|-
TGTGCCATGGGCCGACAGGGAAGCACAGATACGCAGTATTTT
CAMGRQGSTDTQYF
>TRBD2|TRBJ2-4|16|TRBV19|-
TGTGCCAGTAGTATAAGATGGGGGGGAACCAAAAACATTCAGTACTTC
CASSIRWGGTKNIQYF
>-|TRBJ1-2|12|TRBV6-2/TRBV6-3|-
TGTGCCAGCAGTTACCTCAGCTATGGCTACACCTTC
CASSYLSYGYTF
>-|TRBJ1-1|14|TRBV6-5|-
TGTGCCAGCAGTAATCGAGAGGGTATTCCTGAAGCTTTCTTT
CASSNREGIPEAFF
>-|TRBJ2-1|12|TRBV12-3/TRBV12-4|-
TGTGCCAGCAGTTTCCGCCAAGGGGGGCAGTTCTTC
CASSFRQGGQFF
>-|TRBJ1-1|15|TRBV27|-
TGTGCCAGCAGTTTTTTACAGAACTGGAACACTGAAGCTTTCTTT
CASSFLQNWNTEAFF
>-|TRBJ2-3|15|TRBV5-4|-
TGTGCCAGCAGCTTCCGGGACCCTAACCCAGATACGCAGTATTTT
CASSFRDPNPDTQYF
>TRBD2|TRBJ2-5|14|TRBV29-1|-
TGCAGCGTTCGCCTAGCGGGAGGTAGAGAGACCCAGTACTTC
CSVRLAGGRETQYF
>TRBD2|TRBJ2-1|16|TRBV11-3|-
TGTGCCAGCAGCTTCTCGGGAGGGGGTCCTTATAATGAGCAGTTCTTC
CASSFSGGGPYNEQFF
>TRBD2|TRBJ2-1|16|TRBV7-3|-
TGTGCCAGCAGCTTAACGTGGACTAGCAGATACAATGAGCAGTTCTTC
CASSLTWTSRYNEQFF
>TRBD2|TRBJ2-1|19|TRBV18|-
TGTGCCAGCTCACCACCGAACAGGGGGCCACTAGCGGGGGCCTATGAGCAGTTCTTC
CASSPPNRGPLAGAYEQFF
>TRBD1|TRBJ1-2|13|TRBV12-3/TRBV12-4|-
TGTGCCAGCAGTCGGGACAGGGTAAATGGCTACACCTTC
CASSRDRVNGYTF
>-|TRBJ1-4|15|TRBV23-1|-
TGCGCCAGCAGTCAAAATCCAGGGGATAATGAAAAACTGTTTTTT
CASSQNPGDNEKLFF
>-|TRBJ1-6|14|TRBV18|-
TGTGCCAGCTCACCACAAGTCGGGGAATCACCCCTCCACTTT
CASSPQVGESPLHF
>TRBD2|TRBJ2-7|15|TRBV19|-
TGTGCCAGTAGTGGAACTAGCGGGAGTTCCTACGAGCAGTACTTC
CASSGTSGSSYEQYF
>-|TRBJ2-3|15|TRBV19|-
TGTGCCAGTAGACCTGAGGGGGAGATCACAGATACGCAGTATTTT
CASRPEGEITDTQYF
>TRBD1|TRBJ1-2|14|TRBV2|-
TGTGCCAGCGATCGGACAGGGGGACTTGATGGCTACACCTTC
CASDRTGGLDGYTF
>-|TRBJ2-4|13|TRBV19|-
TGTGCCAGTAGTGGGACTTCACATGGCATTCAGTACTTC
CASSGTSHGIQYF
>-|TRBJ2-4|15|TRBV28|-
TGTGCCAGCAGTTCCCCCGCGCCGTTGGGGAACATTCAGTACTTC
CASSSPAPLGNIQYF
>TRBD1|TRBJ1-2|12|TRBV25-1|-
TGTGCCAGCGGGGGACAGCCCTATGGCTACACCTTC
CASGGQPYGYTF
>-|TRBJ1-6|13|TRBV5-1|-
TGCGCCAGCGGCCTGACCGGTAATTCACCCCTCCACTTT
CASGLTGNSPLHF
>-|TRBJ1-5|14|TRBV27|-
TGTGCCAGCAGTTCTCGGACAGACAATCAGCCCCAGCATTTT
CASSSRTDNQPQHF
>-|TRBJ2-7|13|TRBV12-3/TRBV12-4|-
TGTGCCAGTTTGACAGAAGGTATGAGCGAGCAGTACTTC
CASLTEGMSEQYF
>-|TRBJ1-4|15|TRBV27|-
TGTGCCAGCAGTTTAATAGCGGGGATCAGTGAAAAACTGTTTTTT
CASSLIAGISEKLFF
>-|TRBJ1-3|15|TRBV9|-
TGTGCCAGCAGCGTAGGGTCAGGGTTCGGAAACACCATATATTTT
CASSVGSGFGNTIYF
>TRBD1|TRBJ2-2|16|TRBV4-1|-
TGCGCCAGCAGCCAAGCGACAGGGACCAACACCGGGGAGCTGTTTTTT
CASSQATGTNTGELFF
>-|TRBJ2-3|13|TRBV19|-
TGTGCCAGTAGCCCCGAAGGCACAGATACGCAGTATTTT
CASSPEGTDTQYF
>-|TRBJ1-4|15|TRBV7-9|once
TGTGCCAGCAGCTGGGTGCGGGGGGATAATGAAAAACTGTTTTTT
CASSWVRGDNEKLFF
>TRBD1|TRBJ1-6|13|TRBV28|-
TGTGCCGGCGGGACAGGGGGCGCAGCACCCCTCCACTTT
CAGGTGGAAPLHF
>-|TRBJ2-3|16|TRBV18|-
TGTGCCAGCTCTCTGATCGCGGGATTGCAAGCTGATACGCAGTATTTT
CASSLIAGLQADTQYF
>TRBD1|TRBJ2-5|14|TRBV5-1|-
TGCGCCAGCAGTCCTGGGACAGTCCAAGAGACCCAGTACTTC
CASSPGTVQETQYF
>-|TRBJ2-2|12|TRBV20-1|-
TGCAGTGCTAGTTGGGGCACCGGGGAGCTGTTTTTT
CSASWGTGELFF
>TRBD1|TRBJ2-7|17|TRBV11-3|-
TGTGCCAGCAGCTTAGTTCAGGACAGGCCCTCCGACTGCGAGCAGTACTTC
CASSLVQDRPSDCEQYF
>TRBD1|TRBJ2-7|15|TRBV6-5|-
TGTGCCAGCAGTACTACCGGGACAGAGACCTACGAGCAGTACTTC
CASSTTGTETYEQYF
>TRBD1|TRBJ1-2|14|TRBV5-1|once
TGCGCCAGCAGCACTGGACAGGCTCTCTATGGCTACACCTTC
CASSTGQALYGYTF
>-|TRBJ1-4|15|TRBV5-6|-
TGTGCCAGCAGCGAGTTCGGTACTAGTGGGGAAAAACTGTTTTTT
CASSEFGTSGEKLFF
>-|TRBJ2-3|15|TRBV4-3|-
TGCGCCAGCAGCCAAGATCAGAGGGGGACAGATACGCAGTATTTT
CASSQDQRGTDTQYF
>-|TRBJ1-6|16|TRBV5-6|-
TGTGCCAGCAGCCCCCGGTTCAGCTCCTATAATTCACCCCTCCACTTT
CASSPRFSSYNSPLHF
>-|TRBJ2-1|14|TRBV29-1|-
TGCAGCGTGCAGGGCAGGGCAGCTTACAATGAGCAGTTCTTC
CSVQGRAAYNEQFF
>-|TRBJ2-3|15|TRBV7-9|-
TGTGCCAGCAGCTTAGTGGGGGAGCTTACAGATACGCAGTATTTT
CASSLVGELTDTQYF
>-|TRBJ1-1|13|TRBV4-2|few
TGTGCCAGCACCCGCGGACGGAACACTGAAGCTTTCTTT
CASTRGRNTEAFF
>-|TRBJ2-2|14|TRBV5-6|-
TGTGCCAGCAGCTCGGACAGAACGACCGGGGAGCTGTTTTTT
CASSSDRTTGELFF
>-|TRBJ2-3|13|TRBV19|-
TGTGCCAGTAGCCGGGACGACGCAGATACGCAGTATTTT
CASSRDDADTQYF
>TRBD1|TRBJ1-2|16|TRBV2|once
TGTGCCAGCAGTCAGGGACAGGGGTTAGGGAACTATGGCTACACCTTC
CASSQGQGLGNYGYTF
>TRBD1|TRBJ1-1|15|TRBV19|-
TGTGCCAGTAGTTTAAACAGGGGTTTGAACACTGAAGCTTTCTTT
CASSLNRGLNTEAFF
>-|TRBJ1-5|15|TRBV4-1|-
TGCGCCAGCAGCCAAGGGGAATATAGCAATCAGCCCCAGCATTTT
CASSQGEYSNQPQHF